This TCR beta chain was sequenced during a study of immune cell composition in non-small cell lung cancer. TCRdb's table, derived via immunoSEQ multiplex PCR, lists solely in-frame clones and lacks some. Of over 9,500 clones in the sample, around two thirds were seen once. The CDR3 totals 13 residues. Germline V gene lookup returns CDR1 SNHLY and CDR2 FYNNEI. Trimming pared 7 bases from V and 1 base from J, leaving 10 bases between. The receptor comes from a human donor with non-small cell lung cancer. The chain carries TRBV2 and TRBJ1-1, with D maybe TRBD1 (6 bases). The sample taken for sequencing was lung tumor tissue. The CDR3 nucleotides are TGTGCCAGCACCCTGACAGGGAACACTGAAGCTTTCTTT. Its translation is CASTLTGNTEAFF. The whole variable domain, filled in from reference TRBV2 and TRBJ1-1, reads EPEVTQTPSHQVTQMGQEVILRCVPISNHLYFYWYRQILGQKVEFLVSFYNNEISEKSEIFDDQFSVERPDGSNFTLKIRSTKLEDSAMYFCASTLTGNTEAFFGQGTRLTVV.